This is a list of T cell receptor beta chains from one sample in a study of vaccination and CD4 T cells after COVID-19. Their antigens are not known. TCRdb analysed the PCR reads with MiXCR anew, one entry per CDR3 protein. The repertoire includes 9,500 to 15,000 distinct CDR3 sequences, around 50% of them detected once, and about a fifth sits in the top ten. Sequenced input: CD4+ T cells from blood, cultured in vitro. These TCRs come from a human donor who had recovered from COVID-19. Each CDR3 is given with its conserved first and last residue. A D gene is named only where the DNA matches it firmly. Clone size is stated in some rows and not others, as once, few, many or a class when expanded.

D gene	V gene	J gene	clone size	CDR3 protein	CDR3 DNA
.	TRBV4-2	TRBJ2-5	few	CASSQDQGGTFGTQYF	TGTGCCAGCAGCCAAGATCAGGGCGGGACTTTTGGGACCCAGTACTTC
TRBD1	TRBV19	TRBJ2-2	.	CASQGAGELFF	TGTGCCAGTCAGGGGGCCGGGGAGCTGTTTTTT
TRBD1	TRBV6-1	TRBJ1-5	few	CAISRGLNQPQHF	TGTGCCATCAGCAGGGGGTTAAATCAGCCCCAGCATTTT
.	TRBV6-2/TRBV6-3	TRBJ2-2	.	CASSRNHRVGELFF	TGTGCCAGCAGTCGGAACCACAGGGTCGGGGAGCTGTTTTTT
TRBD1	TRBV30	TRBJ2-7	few	CAWSVPGTGFYEQYF	TGTGCCTGGAGTGTACCCGGGACAGGGTTCTACGAGCAGTACTTC
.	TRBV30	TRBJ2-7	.	CAWTGAYEQYF	TGTGCCTGGACAGGGGCCTACGAGCAGTACTTC
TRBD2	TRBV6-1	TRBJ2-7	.	CASIILAGGGEQYF	TGTGCCAGCATTATACTAGCGGGAGGTGGGGAGCAGTACTTC
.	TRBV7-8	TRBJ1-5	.	CASSLDGRGNQPQHF	TGTGCCAGCAGCTTAGATGGCAGGGGAAATCAGCCCCAGCATTTT
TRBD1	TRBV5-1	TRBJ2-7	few	CASRTGVSYEQYF	TGCGCCAGCAGGACAGGGGTCAGCTACGAGCAGTACTTC
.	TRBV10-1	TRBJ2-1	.	CASSESGPGNEQFF	TGCGCCAGCAGTGAATCCGGACCGGGCAATGAGCAGTTCTTC
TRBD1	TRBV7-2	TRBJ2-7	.	CASSFRQGPYEQYF	TGTGCCAGCAGCTTTAGACAGGGCCCCTACGAGCAGTACTTC
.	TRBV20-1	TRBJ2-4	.	CSAREIAKNIQYF	TGCAGTGCTAGGGAGATAGCCAAAAACATTCAGTACTTC
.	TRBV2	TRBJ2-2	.	CASSYNLALSGELFF	TGTGCCAGCAGCTATAATCTAGCGTTGTCTGGGGAGCTGTTTTTT
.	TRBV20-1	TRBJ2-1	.	CSAGSYGEQFF	TGCAGTGCTGGTAGTTATGGTGAGCAGTTCTTC
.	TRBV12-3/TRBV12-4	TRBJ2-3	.	CASSLVTGVDTQYF	TGTGCCAGCAGTTTAGTTACAGGTGTCGATACGCAGTATTTT
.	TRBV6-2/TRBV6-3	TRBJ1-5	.	CASSYPRVGQPQHF	TGTGCCAGCAGTTACCCCCGGGTGGGTCAGCCCCAGCATTTT
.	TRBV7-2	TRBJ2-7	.	CASSLGRRYEQYF	TGTGCCAGCAGCTTAGGGCGACGCTACGAGCAGTACTTC
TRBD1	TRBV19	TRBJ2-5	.	CASSTHSTGGGETQYF	TGTGCCAGTAGTACCCACTCGACAGGGGGCGGAGAGACCCAGTACTTC
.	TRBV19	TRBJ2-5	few	CASSIPGRGAETQYF	TGTGCCAGTAGTATCCCCGGGAGAGGGGCAGAGACCCAGTACTTC
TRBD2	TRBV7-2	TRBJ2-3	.	CASSSRLAGVLLADTQYF	TGTGCCAGCAGCTCGCGACTAGCGGGAGTTCTATTAGCAGATACGCAGTATTTT
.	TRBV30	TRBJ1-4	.	CAWSVLGSEKLFF	TGTGCCTGGAGTGTCCTGGGAAGCGAAAAACTGTTTTTT
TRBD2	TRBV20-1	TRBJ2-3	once	CSARTSGGGTDTQYF	TGCAGTGCTCGGACATCGGGAGGGGGCACAGATACGCAGTATTTT
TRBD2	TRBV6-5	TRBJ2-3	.	CASSFTSGASDTQYF	TGTGCCAGCAGTTTCACTAGCGGCGCATCGGATACGCAGTATTTT
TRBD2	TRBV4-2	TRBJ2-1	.	CASSRNDGREFLFF	TGTGCCAGCAGCCGTAACGACGGGAGGGAATTTCTGTTCTTC
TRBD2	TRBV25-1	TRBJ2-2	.	CASSSPRTSHTGELFF	TGTGCCAGCAGTTCTCCGAGGACTAGCCACACCGGGGAGCTGTTTTTT
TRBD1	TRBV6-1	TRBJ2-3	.	CASSRRDSSSTDTQYF	TGTGCCAGCAGTCGACGGGACAGCTCTAGCACAGATACGCAGTATTTT
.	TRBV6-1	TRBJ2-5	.	CASSVHGQTQETQYF	TGTGCCAGCAGTGTTCACGGACAGACCCAAGAGACCCAGTACTTC
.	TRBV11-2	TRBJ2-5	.	CASSLDRETQYF	TGTGCCAGCAGCTTAGATCGTGAGACCCAGTACTTC
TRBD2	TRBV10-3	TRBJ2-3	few	CAIGLATSDTQYF	TGTGCCATCGGACTAGCGACCTCAGATACGCAGTATTTT
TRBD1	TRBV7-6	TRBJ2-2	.	CASSTPGQGYTGELFF	TGTGCCAGCAGCACTCCGGGACAGGGCTACACCGGGGAGCTGTTTTTT
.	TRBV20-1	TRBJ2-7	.	CSAQGRTLVTYEQYF	TGCAGTGCCCAAGGAAGGACTCTAGTGACCTACGAGCAGTACTTC
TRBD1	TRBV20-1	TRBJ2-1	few	CSAVPGQAYNEQFF	TGCAGTGCTGTCCCGGGACAGGCATACAATGAGCAGTTCTTC
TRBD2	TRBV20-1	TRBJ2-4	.	CSARGTSGLKNIQYF	TGCAGTGCTAGGGGCACTAGCGGACTAAAAAACATTCAGTACTTC